This entry lists 29 T cell receptor beta chains sequenced from one sample in a study of tumor-infiltrating lymphocytes in localized non-small cell lung cancer. Repertoires were generated with immunoSEQ multiplex PCR, while TCRdb's copy carries only in-frame clones and drops some. The repertoire has about 9,200 clones, around 81% of them found once; the top ten carry around 10%. Specimen: uninvolved lung tissue not adjacent to the tumor. These receptors were obtained from a human donor with non-small cell lung cancer.

The chain employs TRBV7-9 and TRBJ1-1; D call uncertain. Germline V gene data show CDR1 as SEHNR and CDR2 as FQNEAQ (reference sequence). The CDR3 sequence is 15 residues long. V was shortened by 5 bases and J by 5 bases, with 18 bases between the two germline ends. CDR3 coding DNA: TGTGCCAGCAGCCGATTAGACAAGATTCTAACTGAAGCTTTCTTT. It translates to CASSRLDKILTEAFF.

The CDR3 reads CASSQGTNNQPQHF. The DNA for the CDR3 is TGCGCCAGCAGTCAGGGGACAAATAATCAGCCCCAGCATTTT. The V gene is TRBV5-1, the J gene TRBJ1-5, with D possibly being TRBD1 (6 bases). With 5 bases removed from V and 4 bases from J, the gap between germline ends came to 13 bases. Germline CDR1 SGHRS, CDR2 YFSETQ. CDR3 length: 14 amino acids.

J is TRBJ2-5 and V is TRBV5-1, with unresolved D. The CDR3 consists of 14 residues. Germline loops: CDR1 SGHRS, CDR2 YFSETQ. Trimming took 2 bases from V and 1 from J, leaving 9 bases between them. The CDR3 sequence: CASSFVPIQETQYF. The CDR3 DNA reads as TGCGCCAGCAGCTTTGTTCCAATCCAAGAGACCCAGTACTTC.

This sequence joins TRBV9 and TRBJ1-5; D is undetermined. The CDR3 has 17 amino acids. Germline V gene sequence: CDR1 SGDLS, CDR2 YYNGEE. Trimming shortened V by 0 bases and J by 0 bases, and 13 bases separated the two germline ends. The CDR3 sequence is CASSVDRTDYSNQPQHF. The CDR3 nucleotides read TGTGCCAGCAGCGTAGATCGGACCGACTATAGCAATCAGCCCCAGCATTTT.

This chain uses TRBV30 with TRBJ1-4; D is unresolved. Trimming took 7 bases from V and 3 from J, leaving 9 bases between them. Per germline, CDR1 GTSNPN and CDR2 SVGIG (reference sequence). The CDR3 has 12 amino acids. The CDR3 DNA follows: TGTGCCTCCCGATGGGCTAATGAAAAACTGTTTTTT. Amino acids: CASRWANEKLFF.

This chain links TRBV7-8 with TRBJ2-7; 11 bases map to TRBD1. CDR3 length: 14 amino acids. The V gene end was trimmed by 2 bases and the J gene end by 6 bases; junction bases not matched to a gene: 3. Germline values: CDR1 SGHVS, CDR2 FQNEAQ. The CDR3 region has the DNA TGTGCCAGCAGCTTAAGGGACAGGGGGTCCGAGCAGTACTTC. Its protein product is CASSLRDRGSEQYF. Based on the CDR3 plus reference TRBV7-8 and TRBJ2-7, the full variable domain is GAGVSQSPRYKVAKRGQDVALRCDPISGHVSLFWYQQALGQGPEFLTYFQNEAQLDKSGLPSDRFFAERPEGSVSTLKIQRTQQEDSAVYLCASSLRDRGSEQYFGPGTRLTVT.

The chain is built from TRBV7-9 and TRBJ1-2; TRBD1 is a possible D gene (6 bases). The CDR3 totals 13 residues. V was clipped by 5 bases and J by 4 bases, with 11 bases between them. CDR1 and CDR2 (germline): SEHNR, FQNEAQ (reference sequence). CDR3 DNA sequence: TGTGCCAGCAGCAGACAGGAATTCTATGGCTACACCTTC. Translation: CASSRQEFYGYTF.

This clone showed up just once. The J gene is TRBJ1-2, the V gene TRBV19; TRBD1 might be the D (5 bases). V lost 7 bases and J lost 2, with 29 bases in between. CDR3 length: 19 amino acids. The V gene's germline CDR1 is LNHDA and CDR2 SQIVND (reference sequence). CDR3 sequence reads: CASTKNGGGATITNYGYTF. In DNA form, the CDR3 reads TGTGCCAGTACCAAAAATGGAGGAGGGGCAACCATAACAAACTATGGCTACACCTTC.

The chain carries TRBV5-1 and TRBJ2-7, with D perhaps being TRBD1 or TRBD2 (5 bases each). Germline CDR1 SGHRS, CDR2 YFSETQ. Deletions cut 4 bases from V and 2 bases from J, with 13 bases between. This CDR3 is built from 14 residues. CDR3 protein: CASSLRDGPYEQYF. In DNA, the CDR3 is TGCGCCAGCAGCCTCCGGGACGGGCCCTACGAGCAGTACTTC. The full variable domain, completed using reference TRBV5-1 and TRBJ2-7, is KAGVTQTPRYLIKTRGQQVTLSCSPISGHRSVSWYQQTPGQGLQFLFEYFSETQRNKGNFPGRFSGRQFSNSRSEMNVSTLELGDSALYLCASSLRDGPYEQYFGPGTRLTVT.

This clone was detected a few times. This chain connects TRBV5-4 to TRBJ2-1, with a weak D call TRBD2 (5 bases). Per the germline V gene, CDR1 is SGHNT and CDR2 is YYREEE (reference sequence). This CDR3 comprises 12 residues. The V and J ends lost 3 bases and 7 bases respectively, with 8 bases between them. In DNA form, the CDR3 reads TGTGCCAGCAGCTCTCGGGATAATGAGCAGTTCTTC. This sequence encodes CASSSRDNEQFF.

J is TRBJ2-2 and V is TRBV19; tentatively, D is TRBD1 or TRBD2 (6 bases each). This CDR3 is 15 amino acids long. V was cut by 3 bases and J by 6 bases, with 14 bases left in between. The germline CDR1 and CDR2 sequences are LNHDA and SQIVND (reference sequence). The CDR3 is CASSIARGRAGELFF. The CDR3 bases are TGTGCCAGTAGTATCGCCCGGGGGCGGGCCGGGGAGCTGTTTTTT.

The chain is built from TRBV5-1 and TRBJ1-1; 7 bases line up with TRBD1. V lost 6 bases, J lost 1 base, and 3 bases stayed unmatched. Germline V gene lookup returns CDR1 SGHRS and CDR2 YFSETQ. The CDR3 is made up of 13 amino acids. CDR3 residues: CASTRQGNTEAFF. CDR3 coding DNA: TGCGCCAGCACTAGACAGGGGAACACTGAAGCTTTCTTT.

In nucleotides, the CDR3 is TGTGCCAGCAATCAGCGGTCGAGGACCGGGGAGCTGTTTTTT. This codes for CASNQRSRTGELFF. This chain links TRBV7-9 with TRBJ2-2; possibly TRBD2 for D (5 bases). Trimming pared 7 bases from V and 5 bases from J, leaving 14 bases between. This CDR3 has 14 residues. In germline, CDR1 is SEHNR, CDR2 FQNEAQ (reference sequence). Variable domain in full (rest from reference TRBV7-9 and TRBJ2-2): DTGVSQNPRHKITKRGQNVTFRCDPISEHNRLYWYRQTLGQGPEFLTYFQNEAQLEKSRLLSDRFSAERPKGSFSTLEIQRTEQGDSAMYLCASNQRSRTGELFFGEGSRLTVL.

The chain recombines TRBV7-9 with TRBJ1-1, with no clear D. CDR1 and CDR2 from the germline V gene are SEHNR and FQNEAQ (reference sequence). Trimming removed 5 bases at V and 6 bases at J, with 10 bases between. CDR3 length: 12 residues. The CDR3 region has the DNA TGTGCCAGCAGCCCCTCGGGATCTGAAGCTTTCTTT. This sequence encodes CASSPSGSEAFF.

The chain employs TRBV19 and TRBJ1-1; no clear D gene. Looked up from germline, CDR1 is LNHDA and CDR2 is SQIVND (reference sequence). The germline V and J ends were trimmed by 5 bases and 3 bases, with 19 bases remaining between them. The CDR3 has 16 residues. The CDR3 DNA sequence: TGTGCCAGTAGTCGCCCCCCGAGCCTGAGGGACACTGAAGCTTTCTTT. It translates to CASSRPPSLRDTEAFF.

This chain links TRBV18 with TRBJ1-1; possible D gene TRBD1, 5 bases. Trimming stripped 3 bases from V and 0 bases from J, with 14 bases between. This CDR3 contains 16 residues. Germline lookup yields CDR1 KGHSH and CDR2 LQKENI. The CDR3 bases are TGTGCCAGCTCACCCCTCGAGGGAGGGGTGAACACTGAAGCTTTCTTT. Amino acids: CASSPLEGGVNTEAFF.

V is TRBV5-1 and J is TRBJ2-7; D gene unclear. There are 15 residues in the CDR3. Germline V gene sequence: CDR1 SGHRS, CDR2 YFSETQ. V gave up 4 bases and J gave up 2 bases, with 16 bases separating them. The CDR3 sequence: CASSPRVAATYEQYF. In nucleotides, the CDR3 is TGCGCCAGCAGCCCCCGGGTAGCAGCCACCTACGAGCAGTACTTC.

The gene calls are TRBV28 and TRBJ1-5; D remains ambiguous. V dropped 2 bases and J dropped 5 bases, with 7 bases sitting between them. The germline V gene encodes CDR1 MDHEN and CDR2 SYDVKM. The CDR3 totals 13 residues. CDR3 protein: CASSLDIYQPQHF. The CDR3 DNA sequence: TGTGCCAGCAGTTTAGACATTTATCAGCCCCAGCATTTT.

This chain uses TRBV7-9 with TRBJ1-5; D call uncertain. This CDR3 spans 15 amino acids. In germline, CDR1 is SEHNR, CDR2 FQNEAQ (reference sequence). V was shortened by 1 base and J by 2 bases, with 9 bases between the two germline ends. The DNA for the CDR3 is TGTGCCAGCAGCTTAGATGGGCGGCGCAATCAGCCCCAGCATTTT. Encoded protein: CASSLDGRRNQPQHF.

This clone was seen only a few times. The chain couples TRBV7-8 to TRBJ2-7, with no clear D. V was clipped by 6 bases and J by 3 bases, with 12 bases between them. The CDR3 consists of 13 residues. Germline CDR1 reads SGHVS; CDR2 reads FQNEAQ. CDR3: CASSLDGNYEQYF. CDR3 coding DNA: TGTGCCAGCAGTTTGGACGGCAACTACGAGCAGTACTTC.

This clone was recorded once. V gene TRBV7-9 combines with J gene TRBJ1-1; D not certain. The CDR3 length is 16 residues. V lost 5 bases and J 2 bases, leaving 18 bases between the germline ends. CDR1 and CDR2 (germline): SEHNR, FQNEAQ (reference sequence). CDR3 region: CASSRNHQEINTEAFF. The CDR3 DNA follows: TGTGCCAGCAGCCGCAATCATCAGGAGATTAACACTGAAGCTTTCTTT.

The genes are TRBV4-2 and TRBJ2-1; 8 nucleotides align to TRBD2. The CDR3 has 15 residues. Germline values: CDR1 LGHNA, CDR2 YNFKEQ. The V and J ends lost 2 bases and 10 bases, in that order; junction bases with no gene match: 10. CDR3 DNA sequence: TGTGCCAGCAGCCAACCCCGTGGGGTAGCGGGAGAGCAGTTCTTC. This translates into CASSQPRGVAGEQFF.

The gene calls are TRBV18 and TRBJ1-1; maybe TRBD1 (5 bases). The germline V gene has CDR1 KGHSH and CDR2 LQKENI. The CDR3 loop spans 13 amino acids. Trimming removed 4 bases from V and 2 bases from J, with 8 bases in between. In nucleotides, the CDR3 is TGTGCCAGCTCACTCGGACAAAACACTGAAGCTTTCTTT. Translating gives CASSLGQNTEAFF.

This chain joins TRBV7-9 and TRBJ1-4; TRBD1 matches at 7 bases. The CDR3 runs to 14 residues. The germline V gene has CDR1 SEHNR and CDR2 FQNEAQ (reference sequence). The junction had 4 bases not matched to a gene; V was cut back by 1 base and J by 8 bases. As DNA, the CDR3 is TGTGCCAGCAGCTTAGGACAGGGAAGCGAAAAACTGTTTTTT. Residues: CASSLGQGSEKLFF.

The rearrangement joins TRBV7-2 to TRBJ1-2, with 7 bases aligning to TRBD1. The V gene end was trimmed by 3 bases and the J gene end by 8 bases; junction bases not matched to a gene: 9. The germline V gene encodes CDR1 SGHTA and CDR2 FQGNSA. The length of the CDR3 is 14 residues. CDR3 amino acids: CASSLGQSLWGYTF. The CDR3 DNA is TGTGCCAGCAGCTTGGGACAGTCGCTATGGGGCTACACCTTC.

This chain joins TRBV7-8 and TRBJ2-5, with 7 bases identical to TRBD2. The V gene end was trimmed by 5 bases and the J gene end by 5 bases; junction bases not matched to a gene: 14. From germline, CDR1 is SGHVS and CDR2 FQNEAQ. The CDR3 loop spans 16 amino acids. The CDR3 DNA follows: TGTGCCAGCAGCCGAGCGGGAATGCGATCGGGGGAGACCCAGTACTTC. This sequence encodes CASSRAGMRSGETQYF. The complete variable domain, with remaining parts taken from reference TRBV7-8 and TRBJ2-5, reads GAGVSQSPRYKVAKRGQDVALRCDPISGHVSLFWYQQALGQGPEFLTYFQNEAQLDKSGLPSDRFFAERPEGSVSTLKIQRTQQEDSAVYLCASSRAGMRSGETQYFGPGTRLLVL.

V is TRBV18 and J is TRBJ1-1; possible D gene TRBD1, 5 bases. Germline CDR1 and CDR2: KGHSH and LQKENI. This CDR3 spans 15 amino acids. Trimming cost V 0 bases and J 3 bases, with 11 bases left between them. CDR3 loop: CASSPPGIGDTEAFF. Written as DNA, the CDR3 is TGTGCCAGCTCACCACCCGGGATAGGGGACACTGAAGCTTTCTTT.

The V and J genes are TRBV9 and TRBJ2-1, with D unresolved. Germline CDR1 is SGDLS and CDR2 is YYNGEE. This CDR3 contains 18 residues. Trimming left V 4 bases short and J 3 bases short, with 23 bases between. For the CDR3, the DNA is TGTGCCAGCAGCCCCCATTTAGATGTAGCTTCCCACTACAATGAGCAGTTCTTC. It translates to CASSPHLDVASHYNEQFF.

The rearrangement joins TRBV27 to TRBJ2-6; 10 nucleotides line up with TRBD1. The CDR3 is 17 amino acids. Germline trimming cut 5 bases from V and 3 bases from J; bases unmatched to any gene: 7. Looked up from germline, CDR1 is MNHEY and CDR2 is SMNVEV (reference sequence). CDR3 amino acids: CASSPGQGKVGANVLTF. CDR3 nucleotide sequence: TGTGCCAGCAGTCCGGGACAGGGGAAGGTTGGGGCCAACGTCCTGACTTTC.